The 9 T cell receptor beta chains in this list originate from one sample, sequenced in a study of T-cell reconstitution after alpha-beta-depleted transplantation in children. Unique molecular identifiers were used to barcode this TCRbeta library. TCRdb redid the calling of the PCR reads with MiXCR, one entry per CDR3 protein. The table lists about 980,000 distinct CDR3 sequences, roughly 29% of them singletons, with about 28% in the top ten. This specimen was PBMCs, mostly from graft donor cells, taken 360 days after TCRalphabeta/CD19-depleted stem cell transplant. These receptors were collected from a boy younger than two who had a stem cell transplant for SCID, so the T cells may come from the graft donor.

In its sample, this clonotype was seen a few times. The chain links TRBV9 to TRBJ2-5; 8 positions match TRBD2. The length of the CDR3 is 16 residues. The V gene end was trimmed by 4 bases and the J gene end by 2 bases; junction bases not matched to a gene: 10. Germline CDR1 SGDLS, CDR2 YYNGEE. CDR3 DNA: TGTGCCAGCAGCTCCACTTGGGGCGGGGGGCAAGAGACCCAGTACTTC. Translation: CASSSTWGGGQETQYF. The full variable domain, its missing parts supplied by reference TRBV9 and TRBJ2-5, is DSGVTQTPKHLITATGQRVTLRCSPRSGDLSVYWYQQSLDQGLQFLIQYYNGEERAKGNILERFSAQQFPDLHSELNLSSLELGDSALYFCASSSTWGGGQETQYFGPGTRLLVL.

The sample holds a few counts of this clonotype. V and J are TRBV5-1 and TRBJ2-7; D remains unclear. Germline V gene sequence: CDR1 SGHRS, CDR2 YFSETQ. Trimming cost V 0 bases and J 5 bases, with 18 bases left between them. The CDR3 sequence is 16 residues long. CDR3 sequence: CASSLGSQQISHEQYF. As DNA, the CDR3 is TGCGCCAGCAGCTTGGGGAGCCAGCAGATATCTCACGAGCAGTACTTC.

The rearrangement joins TRBV27 to TRBJ2-1; D remains unclear. V lost 0 bases, J lost 9 bases, and 12 bases lay in between. From germline, CDR1 is MNHEY and CDR2 SMNVEV (reference sequence). The CDR3 has 14 amino acids. The CDR3 bases are TGTGCCAGCAGTTTATCCCCTTATAACGGTGAGCAGTTCTTC. Encoded protein: CASSLSPYNGEQFF.

The chain couples TRBV6-1 to TRBJ2-3, with 7 positions matching TRBD2. Germline lookup yields CDR1 MNHNS and CDR2 SASEGT. The CDR3 runs 16 residues. The J segment lost 2 bases and the V segment lost 6 bases, leaving 11 bases of the junction unmatched. This CDR3 is CASSRLTSGTTDTQYF. CDR3 nucleotides: TGTGCCAGCAGCCGCCTTACAAGCGGGACCACAGATACGCAGTATTTT.

The chain carries TRBV10-3 and TRBJ2-7; TRBD1 or TRBD2 may be the D gene (5 bases each). The V gene lost 0 bases and the J gene lost 5 bases, with 17 bases spanning the gap. Germline CDR1 reads ENHRY; CDR2 reads SYGVKD. The CDR3 is 16 amino acids. The CDR3 DNA reads TGTGCCATCAGTGAGTCCGCAGGGCGGGTTTCGGACGAGCAGTACTTC. It encodes CAISESAGRVSDEQYF.

CDR3 in amino acids: CASSLLGGGLAYEQYF. DNA for the CDR3: TGTGCCAGCAGCCTTCTTGGAGGAGGTCTTGCCTACGAGCAGTACTTC. The rearrangement uses TRBV11-1 and TRBJ2-7; a possible D gene is TRBD2 (5 bases). Deletions cut 5 bases from V and 2 bases from J, with 19 bases between. Germline CDR1 reads SGHAT; CDR2 reads FQDESV (reference sequence). The CDR3 is 16 amino acids.

The chain employs TRBV15 and TRBJ2-5, with D possibly TRBD1 on 6 matching bases. The CDR3 runs 16 residues. Germline loops: CDR1 LNHNV, CDR2 YYDKDF (reference sequence). V shed 3 bases and J shed 0 bases, with 14 bases lying between them. In DNA form, the CDR3 reads TGTGCCACCAGCAGCGACCAGGGGTTGTACCAAGAGACCCAGTACTTC. This encodes CATSSDQGLYQETQYF.

The gene calls are TRBV4-2 and TRBJ2-5; D is tentatively TRBD1 or TRBD2 (5 bases each). V was trimmed by 1 base and J by 5 bases, leaving 11 bases between them. CDR3 length: 14 amino acids. CDR1 and CDR2 from the germline V gene are LGHNA and YNFKEQ. The CDR3 region is CASSQGGARETQYF. CDR3 DNA sequence: TGTGCCAGCAGCCAAGGAGGGGCGCGGGAGACCCAGTACTTC.

In this sample, this clonotype turned up a few times. The gene calls are TRBV20-1 and TRBJ2-1; 7 bases align to TRBD1. After removal of 5 bases from V and 4 bases from J, the junction contained 8 bases not matched to a gene. The germline V gene encodes CDR1 DFQATT and CDR2 SNEGSKA (reference sequence). The CDR3 extends over 14 amino acids. The CDR3 sequence: CSAAGTVGYNEQFF. The CDR3, as DNA: TGCAGTGCTGCCGGGACAGTGGGTTACAATGAGCAGTTCTTC.